The clone carrying this T cell receptor (beta chain) has ten or more counts. Its specificity is unknown. The germline V gene encodes CDR1 DFQATT and CDR2 SNEGSKA (reference sequence). The CDR3 has 14 amino acids. Trimming stripped 2 bases from V and 7 bases from J, with 17 bases between. The sample is drawn from a study of CD8 T cells in ankylosing spondylitis. Study observations and caveats: Seemingly distinctive of ankylosing spondylitis blood was a TCR beta motif formed by eight highly homologous variants.

MiXCR, applied by TCRdb to the 5' RACE reads, yields one record per CDR3 protein. The sample contains 800,000 to 900,000 distinct CDR3 sequences, approximately 12% of which appear only once. The material sequenced was blood, either unsorted or a sorted T cell fraction (not recorded which). This rearrangement joins TRBV20-1 to TRBJ2-5; tentative D call: TRBD1 (6 bases). This TCR was sampled from a male donor with ankylosing spondylitis. The CDR3 DNA reads TGCAGTGCTAGAACTAGTTTTGGGGGCGGGACCCAGTACTTC. It codes for CSARTSFGGGTQYF.